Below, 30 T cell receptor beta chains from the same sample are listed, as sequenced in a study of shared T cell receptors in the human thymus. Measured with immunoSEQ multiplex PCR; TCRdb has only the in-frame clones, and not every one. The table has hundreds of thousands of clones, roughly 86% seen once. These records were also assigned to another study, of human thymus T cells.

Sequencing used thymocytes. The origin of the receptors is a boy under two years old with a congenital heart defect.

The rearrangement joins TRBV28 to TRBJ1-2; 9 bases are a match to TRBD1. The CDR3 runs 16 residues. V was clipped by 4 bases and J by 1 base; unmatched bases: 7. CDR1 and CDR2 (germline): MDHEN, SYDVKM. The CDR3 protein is CASSWSPDRGNYGYTF. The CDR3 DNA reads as TGTGCCAGCAGTTGGTCACCGGACAGGGGTAACTATGGCTACACCTTC.

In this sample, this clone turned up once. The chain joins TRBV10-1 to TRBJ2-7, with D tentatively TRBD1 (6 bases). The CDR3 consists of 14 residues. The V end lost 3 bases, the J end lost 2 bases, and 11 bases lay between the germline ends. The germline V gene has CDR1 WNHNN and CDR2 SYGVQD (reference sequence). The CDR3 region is CASSEARGPYEQYF. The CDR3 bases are TGCGCCAGCAGTGAAGCCAGGGGACCCTACGAGCAGTACTTC.

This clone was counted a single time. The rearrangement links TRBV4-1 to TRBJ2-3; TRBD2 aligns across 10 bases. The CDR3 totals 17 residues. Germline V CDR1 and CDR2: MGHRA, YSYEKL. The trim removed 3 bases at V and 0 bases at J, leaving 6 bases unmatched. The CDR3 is CASSQHLAGASTDTQYF. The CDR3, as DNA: TGCGCCAGCAGCCAGCACCTAGCGGGGGCCAGCACAGATACGCAGTATTTT.

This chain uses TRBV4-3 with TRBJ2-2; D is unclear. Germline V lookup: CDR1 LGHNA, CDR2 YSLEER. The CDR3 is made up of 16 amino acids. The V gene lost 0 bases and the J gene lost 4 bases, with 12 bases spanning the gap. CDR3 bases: TGCGCCAGCAGCCAAGATAGCCGCCCACGCACCGGGGAGCTGTTTTTT. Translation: CASSQDSRPRTGELFF.

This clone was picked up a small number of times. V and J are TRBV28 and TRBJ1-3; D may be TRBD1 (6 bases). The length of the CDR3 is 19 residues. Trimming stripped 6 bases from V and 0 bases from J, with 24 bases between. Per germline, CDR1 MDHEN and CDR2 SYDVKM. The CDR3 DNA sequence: TGTGCCAGCAGCTTGATGGGCCACAGGGATTTGCACTCTGGAAACACCATATATTTT. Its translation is CASSLMGHRDLHSGNTIYF.

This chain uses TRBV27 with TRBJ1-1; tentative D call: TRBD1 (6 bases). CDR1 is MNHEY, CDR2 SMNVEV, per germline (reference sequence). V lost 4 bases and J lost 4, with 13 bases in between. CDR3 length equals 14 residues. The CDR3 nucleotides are TGTGCCAGCAGTTCTTTCAGGGGATTCACTGAAGCTTTCTTT. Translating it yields CASSSFRGFTEAFF.

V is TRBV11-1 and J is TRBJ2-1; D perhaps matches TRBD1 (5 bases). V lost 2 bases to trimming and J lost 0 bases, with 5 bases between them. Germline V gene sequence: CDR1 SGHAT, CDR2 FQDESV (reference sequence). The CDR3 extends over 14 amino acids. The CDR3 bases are TGTGCCAGCAGCTTAAGGGGCTCCTACAATGAGCAGTTCTTC. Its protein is CASSLRGSYNEQFF. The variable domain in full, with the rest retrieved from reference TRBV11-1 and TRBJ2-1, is EAEVAQSPRYKITEKSQAVAFWCDPISGHATLYWYRQILGQGPELLVQFQDESVVDDSQLPKDRFSAERLKGVDSTLKIQPAELGDSAMYLCASSLRGSYNEQFFGPGTRLTVL.

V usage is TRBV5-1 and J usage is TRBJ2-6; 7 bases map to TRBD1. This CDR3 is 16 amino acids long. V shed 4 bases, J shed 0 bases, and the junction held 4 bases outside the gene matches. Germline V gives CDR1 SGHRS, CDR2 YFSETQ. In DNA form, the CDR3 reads TGCGCCAGCAGCGGCCCAGGGGGCTCTGGGGCCAACGTCCTGACTTTC. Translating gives CASSGPGGSGANVLTF.

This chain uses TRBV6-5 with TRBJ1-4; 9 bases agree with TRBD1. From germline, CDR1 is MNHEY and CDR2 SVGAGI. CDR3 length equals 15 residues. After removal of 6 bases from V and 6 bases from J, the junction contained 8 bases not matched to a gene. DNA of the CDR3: TGTGCCAGCAGGGGGGCGACAGGGGGAGATGAAAAACTGTTTTTT. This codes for CASRGATGGDEKLFF.

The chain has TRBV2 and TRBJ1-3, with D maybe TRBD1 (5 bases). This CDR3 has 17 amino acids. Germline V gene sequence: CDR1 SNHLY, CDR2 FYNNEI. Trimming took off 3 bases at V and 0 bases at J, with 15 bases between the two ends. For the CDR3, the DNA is TGTGCCAGCAGTGACTGGGACTCAATAAGCTCTGGAAACACCATATATTTT. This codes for CASSDWDSISSGNTIYF. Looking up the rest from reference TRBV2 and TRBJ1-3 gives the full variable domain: EPEVTQTPSHQVTQMGQEVILRCVPISNHLYFYWYRQILGQKVEFLVSFYNNEISEKSEIFDDQFSVERPDGSNFTLKIRSTKLEDSAMYFCASSDWDSISSGNTIYFGEGSWLTVV.

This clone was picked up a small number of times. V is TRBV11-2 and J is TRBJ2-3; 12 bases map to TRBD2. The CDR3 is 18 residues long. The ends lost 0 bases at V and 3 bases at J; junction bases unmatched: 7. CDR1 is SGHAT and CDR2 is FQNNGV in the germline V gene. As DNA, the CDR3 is TGTGCCAGCAGCTTAGATGGTCCTAGCGGGGGGGCAACAGATACGCAGTATTTT. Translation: CASSLDGPSGGATDTQYF.

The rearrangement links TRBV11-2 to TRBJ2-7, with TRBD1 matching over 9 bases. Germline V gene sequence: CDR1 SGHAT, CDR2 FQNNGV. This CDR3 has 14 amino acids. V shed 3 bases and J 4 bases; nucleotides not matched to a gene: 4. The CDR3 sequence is CASSLPGQGYEQYF. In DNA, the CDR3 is TGTGCCAGCAGCTTGCCGGGACAGGGTTACGAGCAGTACTTC.

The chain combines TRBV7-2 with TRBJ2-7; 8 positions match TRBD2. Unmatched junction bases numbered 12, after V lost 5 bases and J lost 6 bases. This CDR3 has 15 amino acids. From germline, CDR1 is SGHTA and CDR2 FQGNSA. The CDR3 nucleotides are TGTGCCAGCAGCCCCGGGACTAGTAAGATCGTCGAGCAGTACTTC. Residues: CASSPGTSKIVEQYF.

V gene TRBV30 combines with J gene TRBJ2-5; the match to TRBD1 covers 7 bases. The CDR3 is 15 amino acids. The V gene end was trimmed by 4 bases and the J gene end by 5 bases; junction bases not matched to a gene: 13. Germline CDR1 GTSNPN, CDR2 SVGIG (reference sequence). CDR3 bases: TGTGCCTGGATGGGGTCGAGGGGGCTTTGGGAGACCCAGTACTTC. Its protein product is CAWMGSRGLWETQYF.

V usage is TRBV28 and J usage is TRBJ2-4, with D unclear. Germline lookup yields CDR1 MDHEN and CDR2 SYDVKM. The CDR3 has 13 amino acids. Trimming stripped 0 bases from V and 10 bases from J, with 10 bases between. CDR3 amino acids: CASSLCPPGIQYF. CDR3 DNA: TGTGCCAGCAGTTTATGCCCACCCGGTATTCAGTACTTC.

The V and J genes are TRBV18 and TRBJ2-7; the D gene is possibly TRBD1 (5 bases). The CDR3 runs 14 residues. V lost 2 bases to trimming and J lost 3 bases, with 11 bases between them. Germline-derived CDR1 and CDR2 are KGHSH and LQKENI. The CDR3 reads CASSPGATVYEQYF. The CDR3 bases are TGTGCCAGCTCACCAGGGGCCACCGTCTACGAGCAGTACTTC. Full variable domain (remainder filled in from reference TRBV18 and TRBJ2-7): NAGVMQNPRHLVRRRGQEARLRCSPMKGHSHVYWYRQLPEEGLKFMVYLQKENIIDESGMPKERFSAEFPKEGPSILRIQQVVRGDSAAYFCASSPGATVYEQYFGPGTRLTVT.

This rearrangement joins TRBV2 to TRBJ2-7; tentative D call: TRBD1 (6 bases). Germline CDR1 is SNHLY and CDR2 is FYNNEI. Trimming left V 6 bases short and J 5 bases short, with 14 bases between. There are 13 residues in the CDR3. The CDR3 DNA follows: TGTGCCAGCAGGGGGACAAAGTTGGACGAGCAGTACTTC. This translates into CASRGTKLDEQYF.

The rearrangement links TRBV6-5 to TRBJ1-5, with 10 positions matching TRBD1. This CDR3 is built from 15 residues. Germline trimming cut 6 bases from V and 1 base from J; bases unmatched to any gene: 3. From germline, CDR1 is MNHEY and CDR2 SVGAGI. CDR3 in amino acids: CASRPGQGSNQPQHF. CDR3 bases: TGTGCCAGCAGGCCGGGACAGGGGAGCAATCAGCCCCAGCATTTT.

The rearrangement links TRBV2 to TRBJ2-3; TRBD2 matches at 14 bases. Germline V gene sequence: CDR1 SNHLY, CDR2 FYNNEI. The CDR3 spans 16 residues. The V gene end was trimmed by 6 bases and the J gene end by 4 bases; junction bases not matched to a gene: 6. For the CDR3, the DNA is TGTGCCAGCAGCCCCGGACTAGCGGGAGGAGCAGATACGCAGTATTTT. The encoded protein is CASSPGLAGGADTQYF.

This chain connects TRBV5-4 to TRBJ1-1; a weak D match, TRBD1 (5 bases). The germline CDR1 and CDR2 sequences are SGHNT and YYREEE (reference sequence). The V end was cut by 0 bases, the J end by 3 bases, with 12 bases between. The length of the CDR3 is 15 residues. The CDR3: CASSLETDNDTEAFF. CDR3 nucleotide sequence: TGTGCCAGCAGCTTGGAGACAGATAACGACACTGAAGCTTTCTTT.

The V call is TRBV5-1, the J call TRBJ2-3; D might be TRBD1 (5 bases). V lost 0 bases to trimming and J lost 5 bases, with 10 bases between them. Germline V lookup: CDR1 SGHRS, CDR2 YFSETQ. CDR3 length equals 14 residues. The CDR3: CASSLDSQGDTQYF. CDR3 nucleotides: TGCGCCAGCAGCTTGGACAGCCAGGGAGATACGCAGTATTTT.

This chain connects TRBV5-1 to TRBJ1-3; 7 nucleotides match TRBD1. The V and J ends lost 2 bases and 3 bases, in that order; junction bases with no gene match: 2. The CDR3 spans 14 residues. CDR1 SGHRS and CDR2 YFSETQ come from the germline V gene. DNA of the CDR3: TGCGCCAGCAGCTTTGACAGGGATGGAAACACCATATATTTT. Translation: CASSFDRDGNTIYF.

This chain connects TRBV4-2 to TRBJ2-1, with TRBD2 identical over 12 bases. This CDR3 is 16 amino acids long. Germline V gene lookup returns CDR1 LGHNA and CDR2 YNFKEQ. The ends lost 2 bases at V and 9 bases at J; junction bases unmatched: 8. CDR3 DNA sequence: TGTGCCAGCAGCCAACCACCTAGCGGGGGGGCCCTTGAGCAGTTCTTC. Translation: CASSQPPSGGALEQFF.

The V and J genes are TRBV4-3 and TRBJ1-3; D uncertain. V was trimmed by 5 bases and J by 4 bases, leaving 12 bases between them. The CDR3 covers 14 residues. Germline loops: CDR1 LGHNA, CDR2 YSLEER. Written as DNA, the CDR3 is TGCGCCAGCAGCGGTGGGCTCCCGGGAAACACCATATATTTT. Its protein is CASSGGLPGNTIYF.

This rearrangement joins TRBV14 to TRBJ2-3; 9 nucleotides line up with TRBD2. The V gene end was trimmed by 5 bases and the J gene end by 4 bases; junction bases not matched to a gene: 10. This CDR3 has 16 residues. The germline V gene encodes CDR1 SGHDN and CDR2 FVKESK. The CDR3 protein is CASSSRLAGSADTQYF. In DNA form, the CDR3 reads TGTGCCAGCAGCTCCAGGCTAGCGGGGAGTGCAGATACGCAGTATTTT.

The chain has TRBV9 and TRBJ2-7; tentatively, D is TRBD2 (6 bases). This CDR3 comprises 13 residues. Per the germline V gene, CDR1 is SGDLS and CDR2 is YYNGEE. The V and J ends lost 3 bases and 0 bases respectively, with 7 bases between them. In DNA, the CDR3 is TGTGCCAGCAGCGAGGGACTCTCCTACGAGCAGTACTTC. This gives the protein CASSEGLSYEQYF.

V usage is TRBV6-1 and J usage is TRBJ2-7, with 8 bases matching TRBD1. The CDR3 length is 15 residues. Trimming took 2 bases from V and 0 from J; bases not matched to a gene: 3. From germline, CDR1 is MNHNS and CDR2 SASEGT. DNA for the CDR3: TGTGCCAGCAGTGAACAAACAGGGGGCTCCTACGAGCAGTACTTC. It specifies CASSEQTGGSYEQYF.

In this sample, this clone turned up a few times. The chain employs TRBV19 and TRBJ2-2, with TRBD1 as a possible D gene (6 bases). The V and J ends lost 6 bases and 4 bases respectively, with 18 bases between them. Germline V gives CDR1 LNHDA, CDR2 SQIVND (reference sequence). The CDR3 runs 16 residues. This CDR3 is CASRHKTGLGTGELFF. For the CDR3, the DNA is TGTGCCAGTAGGCACAAAACAGGGCTGGGCACCGGGGAGCTGTTTTTT.

CDR3 sequence reads: CASSPSRRRTFSTDTQYF. In nucleotides, the CDR3 is TGCGCCAGCAGCCCCTCGAGGAGGAGAACCTTTAGCACAGATACGCAGTATTTT. The gene calls are TRBV4-3 and TRBJ2-3, with D tentatively TRBD2 (5 bases). There are 18 residues in the CDR3. CDR1 and CDR2 from the germline V gene are LGHNA and YSLEER. The V and J ends lost 4 bases and 0 bases respectively, with 20 bases between them.

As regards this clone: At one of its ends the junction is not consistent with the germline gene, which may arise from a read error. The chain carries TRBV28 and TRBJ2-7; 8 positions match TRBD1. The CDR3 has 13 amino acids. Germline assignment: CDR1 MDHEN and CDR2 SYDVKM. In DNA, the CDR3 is TGTGCCAGCAGTTTAAGGTTCGTGGACAGGGAGGACTTC. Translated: CASSLRFVDREDF.